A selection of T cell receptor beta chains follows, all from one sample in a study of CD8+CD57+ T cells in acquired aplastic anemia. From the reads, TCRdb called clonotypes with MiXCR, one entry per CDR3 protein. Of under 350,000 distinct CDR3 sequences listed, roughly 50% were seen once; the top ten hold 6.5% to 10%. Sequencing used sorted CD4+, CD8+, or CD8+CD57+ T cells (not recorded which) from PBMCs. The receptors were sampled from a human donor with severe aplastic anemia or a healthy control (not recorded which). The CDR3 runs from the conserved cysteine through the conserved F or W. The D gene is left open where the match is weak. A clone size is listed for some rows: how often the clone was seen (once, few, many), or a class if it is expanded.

CDR3: CSVAVTPIEAFF
DNA: TGCAGCGTTGCGGTCACCCCAATCGAAGCTTTCTTT
V: TRBV29-1
J: TRBJ1-1
D: .
size: .

CDR3: CASSYSGQGTPGEQFF
DNA: TGTGCCAGCAGTTACTCGGGACAGGGGACCCCCGGTGAGCAGTTCTTC
V: TRBV6-6
J: TRBJ2-1
D: TRBD1
size: few

CDR3: CSFWENTQYF
DNA: TGCAGCTTTTGGGAGAATACGCAGTATTTT
V: TRBV29-1
J: TRBJ2-3
D: .
size: .

CDR3: CAISEGQVNYEQYF
DNA: TGTGCCATCAGTGAGGGACAGGTTAACTACGAGCAGTACTTC
V: TRBV10-3
J: TRBJ2-7
D: TRBD1
size: .

CDR3: CASSEAINEQFF
DNA: TGTGCCAGCAGTGAAGCAATCAATGAGCAGTTCTTC
V: TRBV6-5
J: TRBJ2-1
D: .
size: .

CDR3: CASSRDRGRGYEQYF
DNA: TGCGCCAGCAGCCGCGACAGGGGGCGCGGGTACGAGCAGTACTTC
V: TRBV11-2
J: TRBJ2-7
D: TRBD1
size: .

CDR3: CASSNRGSDTQYF
DNA: TGTGCCAGTAGTAATCGGGGTAGCGATACGCAGTATTTT
V: TRBV19
J: TRBJ2-3
D: .
size: .

CDR3: CASSLGQGPNYGYTF
DNA: TGTGCCAGCAGCTTGGGGCAGGGTCCTAACTATGGCTACACCTTC
V: TRBV7-3
J: TRBJ1-2
D: .
size: .

CDR3: CASSLDGKGPYEQYF
DNA: TGTGCCAGCAGTCTTGACGGGAAAGGGCCCTACGAGCAGTACTTC
V: TRBV12-3/TRBV12-4
J: TRBJ2-7
D: .
size: .

CDR3: CASSFAREGYYNEQFF
DNA: TGTGCCAGCAGCTTTGCGCGGGAGGGGTACTACAATGAGCAGTTCTTC
V: TRBV11-1
J: TRBJ2-1
D: TRBD2
size: .

CDR3: CAISGTPRTSGGAKQYF
DNA: TGTGCCATCAGTGGAACTCCCAGGACTAGCGGGGGGGCCAAGCAGTACTTC
V: TRBV10-3
J: TRBJ2-7
D: TRBD2
size: .

CDR3: CASSRLGVPFF
DNA: TGTGCCAGCAGCCGACTCGGGGTCCCTTTTTTT
V: TRBV7-9
J: TRBJ1-5
D: .
size: many

CDR3: CASSHTNSNQPQHF
DNA: TGTGCCAGCAGCCACACGAATAGCAATCAGCCCCAGCATTTT
V: TRBV7-9
J: TRBJ1-5
D: .
size: many

CDR3: CASSFGQGLSYEQYF
DNA: TGTGCCAGCAGCTTCGGACAGGGTCTCTCCTACGAGCAGTACTTC
V: TRBV9
J: TRBJ2-7
D: TRBD1
size: .

CDR3: CASSEGRGRTEAFF
DNA: TGTGCCAGCAGTGAAGGCAGGGGTCGCACTGAAGCTTTCTTT
V: TRBV2
J: TRBJ1-1
D: .
size: many

CDR3: CASSIRGRDTQYF
DNA: TGTGCCAGTAGTATTCGGGGGAGAGATACGCAGTATTTT
V: TRBV19
J: TRBJ2-3
D: .
size: .

CDR3: CASSDSGGNQPQHF
DNA: TGTGCCAGCAGTGACTCCGGGGGCAATCAGCCCCAGCATTTT
V: TRBV2
J: TRBJ1-5
D: .
size: .

CDR3: CASSEVGTGVSNRMNTEAFF
DNA: TGTGCCAGCAGTGAAGTAGGGACAGGGGTCTCCAACAGGATGAACACTGAAGCTTTCTTT
V: TRBV6-1
J: TRBJ1-1
D: TRBD1
size: many

CDR3: CASSFTSGSYSYEQYF
DNA: TGTGCCAGCAGCTTTACTAGCGGCTCGTACTCCTACGAGCAGTACTTC
V: TRBV7-2
J: TRBJ2-7
D: TRBD2
size: .

CDR3: CASSLRGTETEAFF
DNA: TGTGCCAGCAGCTTAAGGGGGACAGAAACTGAAGCTTTCTTT
V: TRBV7-3
J: TRBJ1-1
D: TRBD1
size: .

CDR3: CASSSGDRVVYEQYF
DNA: TGTGCCAGCAGCTCCGGAGACAGGGTTGTGTACGAGCAGTACTTC
V: TRBV7-9
J: TRBJ2-7
D: TRBD1
size: .

CDR3: CASSFSGDEQYF
DNA: TGCGCCAGCAGCTTCTCAGGGGACGAGCAGTACTTC
V: TRBV5-1
J: TRBJ2-7
D: .
size: .

CDR3: CASSLYRAGAQYF
DNA: TGTGCCAGCAGCTTGTACCGAGCGGGGGCCCAGTACTTC
V: TRBV7-2
J: TRBJ2-5
D: TRBD2
size: .

CDR3: CSVEDECDLGVPYNPPLHF
DNA: TGCAGCGTTGAAGATGAGTGTGATCTGGGCGTTCCCTATAATCCACCCCTCCACTTT
V: TRBV29-1
J: TRBJ1-6
D: .
size: .

CDR3: CASSSNAAGRVDTQYF
DNA: TGTGCCAGCAGCTCCAACGCAGCGGGACGAGTAGATACGCAGTATTTT
V: TRBV7-9
J: TRBJ2-3
D: TRBD2
size: .

CDR3: CSVDGQGKPEQYF
DNA: TGCAGCGTTGACGGGCAGGGGAAGCCCGAGCAGTACTTC
V: TRBV29-1
J: TRBJ2-7
D: .
size: .

CDR3: CATSDREVHQPQHF
DNA: TGTGCCACCAGCGACAGGGAAGTCCATCAGCCCCAGCATTTT
V: TRBV24-1
J: TRBJ1-5
D: TRBD1
size: once

CDR3: CASSLALVPATDTQYF
DNA: TGTGCCAGCAGCTTAGCGTTGGTGCCAGCCACAGATACGCAGTATTTT
V: TRBV7-8
J: TRBJ2-3
D: .
size: many

CDR3: CASRLGTGNEQFF
DNA: TGTGCCAGCAGGCTGGGCACCGGCAATGAGCAGTTCTTC
V: TRBV7-9
J: TRBJ2-1
D: .
size: many